This entry lists 25 T cell receptor beta chains sequenced from one sample in a study of tumor-infiltrating lymphocytes in primary liver carcinoma. The researchers obtained blood RNA from unsorted whole blood and also extracted germline DNA. A constant-region primer served to make TCR beta cDNA from roughly 460 ng total RNA. For TCR beta, libraries were produced by three nested multiplex PCR rounds using slightly modified ARM-PCR. The first two PCR rounds used TRBV1-TRBV30 primers with a Cbeta primer, approximately 9 cycles each. TCRdb passed the multiplex PCR reads through MiXCR, listing each CDR3 protein once. In the table there are approximately 300,000 distinct CDR3 sequences, 50% to 70% of which are singletons. The specimen sequenced was peripheral blood. These receptors were obtained from a man aged 35 to 55 with primary liver carcinoma and hepatitis B virus infection.

Remarks on this clonotype: An end of the junction differs from the germline gene, which may be a read error. The gene calls are TRBV5-1 and TRBJ1-1; D possibly corresponds to TRBD1 (6 bases). This CDR3 has 11 residues. Germline CDR1 reads SGHRS; CDR2 reads YFSETQ. As DNA, the CDR3 is TGCACCAGCAGCTTGGGGGCGGAAGCTTTCTTT. It translates to CTSSLGAEAFF.

The CDR3 loop reads CASSVGTINEKLFF. The DNA for the CDR3 is TGTGCCAGCAGCGTAGGAACCATTAATGAAAAACTGTTTTTT. V gene TRBV9 combines with J gene TRBJ1-4; D is ambiguous. Trimming pared 0 bases from V and 4 bases from J, leaving 7 bases between. The CDR3 has 14 residues. Germline values: CDR1 SGDLS, CDR2 YYNGEE. The full variable domain, with the rest looked up from reference TRBV9 and TRBJ1-4, is DSGVTQTPKHLITATGQRVTLRCSPRSGDLSVYWYQQSLDQGLQFLIQYYNGEERAKGNILERFSAQQFPDLHSELNLSSLELGDSALYFCASSVGTINEKLFFGSGTQLSVL.

As regards this clonotype: A read error may explain this, as a much larger clone is one base away. The chain recombines TRBV6-6 with TRBJ2-2; 8 nucleotides align to TRBD2. CDR1 is MNHNY and CDR2 is SVGAGI in the germline V gene (reference sequence). The CDR3 consists of 14 residues. The J segment lost 3 bases and the V segment lost 7 bases, leaving 4 bases of the junction unmatched. CDR3 region: CASKAGEDTGELFF. In DNA form, the CDR3 reads TGTGCCAGCAAAGCGGGAGAGGACACCGGGGAGCTGTTTTTT.

This clonotype was picked up one time. The chain recombines TRBV5-1 with TRBJ2-1; 8 positions match TRBD1. Germline values: CDR1 SGHRS, CDR2 YFSETQ. The CDR3 is 14 residues long. Trimming cost V 6 bases and J 6 bases; bases outside gene matches: 8. In DNA, the CDR3 is TGCGCCAGCATTCCGGGACAGGTCCTCAATGAGCAGTTCTTC. This encodes CASIPGQVLNEQFF.

This clonotype has more than one count but fewer than ten. Just one base apart from a much larger clone, this may be a read error. Without the conserved terminal phenylalanine or tryptophan, this CDR3 likely stems from a read error. This chain joins TRBV11-1 and TRBJ2-5; 7 bases are a match to TRBD1. The CDR3 is 18 amino acids. With 5 bases clipped from V and 1 base from J, the junction kept 16 bases outside the gene matches. From germline, CDR1 is SGHAT and CDR2 FQDESV (reference sequence). The CDR3, as DNA: TGTGCCAGCAGCCCGGCAGGGGGTGACGGAAGAGGCCAAGAGACCCAGTACTCC. Protein sequence: CASSPAGGDGRGQETQYS.

Worth noting for this clonotype: A much larger clone sits a single nucleotide away, making a read error possible. The chain joins TRBV5-4 to TRBJ2-5, with D perhaps TRBD1 (5 bases). CDR1 and CDR2 from the germline V gene are SGHNT and YYREEE (reference sequence). This CDR3 has 14 amino acids. V was clipped by 4 bases and J by 4 bases, with 14 bases between them. DNA of the CDR3: TGTGCCAGCAGCCATGACAGTTACCGAGAGACCCAGTACTTC. The encoded protein is CASSHDSYRETQYF.

This chain connects TRBV11-1 to TRBJ2-3; D unresolved. CDR3 length: 14 amino acids. In germline, CDR1 is SGHAT, CDR2 FQDESV (reference sequence). Deletions cut 5 bases from V and 1 base from J, with 10 bases between. Written as DNA, the CDR3 is TGTGCCAGCAGCCCCCCGTCGGGCACAGATACGCAGTATTTT. It codes for CASSPPSGTDTQYF.

Details on this clonotype: One end of the junction varies from germline; a read error may be responsible. The chain employs TRBV4-2 and TRBJ2-2; a possible D gene is TRBD2 (5 bases). This CDR3 comprises 14 residues. The germline V gene has CDR1 LGHNA and CDR2 YNFKEQ. In DNA, the CDR3 is TGTGCCAGTAGCCAAGAAAGAAAGACCGGGGAACTGTTATTT. Its protein is CASSQERKTGELLF.

On this clonotype itself: A much larger clone lies one base from this, so it may be a read error. The V and J genes are TRBV11-2 and TRBJ2-7; D possibly corresponds to TRBD2 (6 bases). Per the germline V gene, CDR1 is SGHAT and CDR2 is FQNNGV. Trimming took 8 bases from V and 9 from J, leaving 11 bases between them. CDR3 length: 10 amino acids. The CDR3 region has the DNA TGTGCCAGCTATTTGGGAGGGCAGTACTTC. This gives the protein CASYLGGQYF.

This clonotype was counted only a few times. Sequence at one end of the junction differs from germline and may be a read error. The rearrangement links TRBV7-9 to TRBJ1-6; the D gene is possibly TRBD1 (5 bases). There are 12 residues in the CDR3. In germline, CDR1 is SEHNR, CDR2 FQNEAQ (reference sequence). CDR3 in DNA: TGTGCCAGCAGGGGACTAGGTTCACCCCTCCATTTT. Translation gives CASRGLGSPLHF. The variable domain in full, completed from reference TRBV7-9 and TRBJ1-6, reads DTGVSQNPRHKITKRGQNVTFRCDPISEHNRLYWYRQTLGQGPEFLTYFQNEAQLEKSRLLSDRFSAERPKGSFSTLEIQRTEQGDSAMYLCASRGLGSPLHFGNGTRLTVT.

This clonotype was seen a handful of times. The V and J genes are TRBV28 and TRBJ1-5; unclear D gene. V was shortened by 4 bases and J by 5 bases, with 18 bases between the two germline ends. CDR1 is MDHEN and CDR2 is SYDVKM in the germline V gene. The CDR3 spans 16 residues. CDR3 sequence (DNA): TGTGCCAGCAGTTCCCTCCGACGGAGAACTTATCAGCCCCAGCATTTT. Protein: CASSSLRRRTYQPQHF.

As concerns this clonotype: It may be a read error: a sequence one base away is much more abundant. As the CDR3 is not closed by the conserved phenylalanine or tryptophan, this likely results from a read error. V usage is TRBV6-2 or TRBV6-3 and J usage is TRBJ1-2, with D uncertain. The V gene lost 3 bases and the J gene lost 2 bases, with 10 bases spanning the gap. The CDR3 totals 14 residues. CDR1 and CDR2 (germline): MNHEY, SVGEGT. The CDR3 DNA reads as TGTGCCAGCAGTTATAGGACGTCAAACTATGGCTACACCATC. Its protein product is CASSYRTSNYGYTI.

This chain joins TRBV11-1 and TRBJ2-3; D uncertain. This CDR3 is built from 15 residues. Between the trimmed V and J ends, which lost 5 bases and 14 bases, there was a span of 26 bases. Germline lookup yields CDR1 SGHAT and CDR2 FQDESV (reference sequence). Here the CDR3 reads CASSPWHPGTDTRYF. The CDR3 DNA reads TGTGCCAGCAGCCCCTGGCACCCTGGAACAGATACTCGGTATTTT.

As to this clonotype: A read error may account for a junction end that differs from germline. The chain couples TRBV11-2 to TRBJ2-1; no definite D call. Germline V gives CDR1 SGHAT, CDR2 FQNNGV. This CDR3 spans 15 amino acids. The CDR3 region has the DNA TGTGCCAGCAGCCCCGTGACCCAAACCTACAATGGGCAGTTCTTC. This gives the protein CASSPVTQTYNGQFF.

This rearrangement joins TRBV28 to TRBJ2-3, with 8 bases fitting TRBD1. J gave up 5 bases and V 5 bases, and 3 bases lay outside the gene matches. CDR3 size: 13 residues. Germline V gives CDR1 MDHEN, CDR2 SYDVKM. The CDR3 reads CASSQGAEDTQYF. CDR3 sequence (DNA): TGTGCCAGCAGTCAGGGGGCGGAAGATACGCAGTATTTT.

This clonotype was found once. An end of the junction differs from the germline gene, which may be a read error. The V and J genes are TRBV6-2 or TRBV6-3 and TRBJ1-1; D perhaps matches TRBD1 (6 bases). The CDR3 covers 12 residues. Germline CDR1 is MNHEY and CDR2 is SVGEGT. The CDR3 loop reads CTSCYRETEAFF. DNA of the CDR3: TGTACCAGCTGTTACAGGGAAACTGAAGCTTTCTTT.

This clonotype was picked up a small number of times. This chain links TRBV7-9 with TRBJ2-1, with D tentatively TRBD1 or TRBD2 (5 bases each). CDR1 and CDR2 (germline): SEHNR, FQNEAQ (reference sequence). The CDR3 runs 16 residues. Deletions cut 5 bases from V and 9 bases from J, with 23 bases between. CDR3: CASSPRQLAASGEQFF. The CDR3 region has the DNA TGTGCCAGCAGCCCCCGACAGCTTGCCGCCAGCGGTGAGCAGTTCTTC.

This CDR3 reads CASSNQRSRPQHF. The CDR3, as DNA: TGTGCCAGTAGCAACCAACGGAGTCGGCCCCAGCATTTT. The V call is TRBV11-3, the J call TRBJ1-5; no reliable D call. V lost 9 bases and J 9 bases, leaving 18 bases between the germline ends. Germline CDR1 is SGHNT and CDR2 is YENEEA. This CDR3 is built from 13 residues.

This chain links TRBV11-3 with TRBJ2-2; the match to TRBD2 covers 9 bases. CDR3 length: 16 amino acids. Germline CDR1 SGHNT, CDR2 YENEEA. J was trimmed by 3 bases and V by 7 bases; bases with no gene match: 9. CDR3 amino acids: CASNKGTSTDTGELFF. In DNA, the CDR3 is TGTGCCAGCAATAAAGGGACTAGCACTGACACCGGGGAGCTGTTTTTT.

The V and J genes are TRBV4-3 and TRBJ1-5; tentatively, D is TRBD1 (5 bases). Germline V gene data show CDR1 as LGHNA and CDR2 as YSLEER. The CDR3 spans 14 residues. The CDR3 sequence is CAISQDWGGQPQHF. CDR3 DNA sequence: TGCGCGATCAGCCAAGATTGGGGCGGTCAGCCCCAGCATTTT.

A note on this clonotype: Because the CDR3 is missing its conserved closing phenylalanine or tryptophan, this is likely a read error. V is TRBV6-5 and J is TRBJ1-2, with D perhaps TRBD1 (5 bases). Per the germline V gene, CDR1 is MNHEY and CDR2 is SVGAGI. The V end was cut by 3 bases, the J end by 4 bases, with 18 bases between. This CDR3 comprises 16 residues. The CDR3 region is CASSYSGGTGFYGYTI. CDR3 sequence (DNA): TGTGCCAGCAGTTATTCGGGGGGAACCGGCTTCTATGGCTACACCATC.

This clonotype was observed many times. This chain connects TRBV29-1 to TRBJ2-1; D is uncertain. CDR3 size: 12 residues. Trimming shortened V by 3 bases and J by 4 bases, and 7 bases separated the two germline ends. CDR1 is SQVTM, CDR2 ANQGSEA, per germline. The chain's CDR3 is CSVEAGYNEQFF. For the CDR3, the DNA is TGCAGCGTTGAGGCTGGGTACAATGAGCAGTTCTTC.

Of note for this clonotype: This clone may be a read error of a much larger clone one base away. The V and J genes are TRBV6-5 and TRBJ2-1; the match to TRBD2 covers 8 bases. CDR1 is MNHEY and CDR2 is SVGAGI in the germline V gene. After removal of 4 bases from V and 2 bases from J, the junction contained 7 bases not matched to a gene. The CDR3 extends over 16 amino acids. CDR3 in DNA: TGTGCCAGCAGTTTACAAGCGGGGGACCCCTACAATGAGCAGTTCTTC. Translated: CASSLQAGDPYNEQFF.

Regarding this clonotype: Possible read error: a much larger clone is one base away. The V gene is TRBV6-5, the J gene TRBJ1-3; 7 nucleotides match TRBD1. The CDR3 consists of 15 residues. With V trimmed by 7 bases and J by 0 bases, 6 bases remained unmatched. Germline V gene sequence: CDR1 MNHEY, CDR2 SVGAGI. The CDR3 region is CASNQGGHSGNTIYF. DNA for the CDR3: TGTGCCAGCAACCAAGGGGGCCACTCTGGAAACACCATATATTTT.

This chain joins TRBV6-2 or TRBV6-3 and TRBJ2-1, with D maybe TRBD1 (6 bases). Per the germline V gene, CDR1 is MNHEY and CDR2 is SVGEGT. The length of the CDR3 is 16 residues. Trimming removed 5 bases at V and 6 bases at J, with 20 bases between. The CDR3 bases are TGTGCCAGCAGTGGGGGCGGATGGGACGGGTCCAATGAGCAGTTCTTC. Protein product: CASSGGGWDGSNEQFF.